A selection of T cell receptor beta chains follows, all from one sample in a study of early T cells in non-severe SARS-CoV-2 infection. TCRdb ran MiXCR on the 5' RACE reads and lists one entry per CDR3 protein. Here the sample spans about 77,000 distinct CDR3 sequences, around 9.9% being singletons. The sequencing sample was made of whole blood. These receptors were collected from an adult who was a healthcare worker with PCR-confirmed SARS-CoV-2 infection or an uninfected control (not recorded which). Both conserved end residues are part of each CDR3. The order of the fields is CDR3 protein, V gene, J gene.

CASSLTSETQYF	TRBV5-1	TRBJ2-3
CASSLKGRITYNEQFF	TRBV7-3	TRBJ2-1
CSVWTGHYEQYF	TRBV29-1	TRBJ2-7
CASSLPSMEGNTIYF	TRBV12-3/TRBV12-4	TRBJ1-3
CATRTGAYEQYF	TRBV28	TRBJ2-7
CASGTREAFF	TRBV12-3/TRBV12-4	TRBJ1-1
CASSQAPDSFTEQYF	TRBV4-2	TRBJ2-7
CASSFTRETQYF	TRBV28	TRBJ2-5
CASSLPGGDYGYTF	TRBV28	TRBJ1-2
CASTRAAGRTGELFF	TRBV12-3/TRBV12-4	TRBJ2-2
CASSYGVLNYGYTF	TRBV2	TRBJ1-2
CSAPGWDTSTYEQYF	TRBV20-1	TRBJ2-7
CATSDLTGDGYTF	TRBV24-1	TRBJ1-2
CASSKVFSNQPQHF	TRBV28	TRBJ1-5
CSARSPGARNEQYF	TRBV20-1	TRBJ2-7
CSARGTSGRAASYNEQFF	TRBV29-1	TRBJ2-1
CASSLRIGDTEAFF	TRBV27	TRBJ1-1
CASSDSTSVGTDTQYF	TRBV28	TRBJ2-3
CSARQGGTKNIQYF	TRBV20-1	TRBJ2-4
CASRPSSGGSSYNEQFF	TRBV5-4	TRBJ2-1
CATPGRTGGSSNEKLFF	TRBV28	TRBJ1-4
CASYDPGLAGVFEQFF	TRBV6-2/TRBV6-3	TRBJ2-1
CASSPLAGETTGELFF	TRBV3-1	TRBJ2-2
CSARLWGGDQPQHF	TRBV20-1	TRBJ1-5
CASRPQLGYEQYF	TRBV28	TRBJ2-7
CASVHVEYGYTF	TRBV6-1	TRBJ1-2
CASSERQGLYGYTF	TRBV25-1	TRBJ1-2
CAWSVFPNTGELFF	TRBV30	TRBJ2-2
CASSLEPLRLNEQYF	TRBV7-6	TRBJ2-7
CASASRDSKNIQYF	TRBV27	TRBJ2-4
CASSLSSQIQETQYF	TRBV7-2	TRBJ2-5
CASSLDSNQPQHF	TRBV12-3/TRBV12-4	TRBJ1-5
CASSYLESGELFF	TRBV28	TRBJ2-2
CASRAGTGSTGELFF	TRBV7-8	TRBJ2-2
CSVVAWGVNYEQYF	TRBV29-1	TRBJ2-7
CSAETREFASYEQYF	TRBV20-1	TRBJ2-7
CASSGGPGTRVSGDTQYF	TRBV7-2	TRBJ2-3
CSARKTGTNNEQFF	TRBV20-1	TRBJ2-1
CASSDRGQETQYF	TRBV2	TRBJ2-5
CASTGTRVYSPGELFF	TRBV2	TRBJ2-2
CASSLLGAGFVHF	TRBV19	TRBJ1-5
CASLGSWATQYF	TRBV21-1	TRBJ2-3
CSVGPSVNTGELFF	TRBV29-1	TRBJ2-2
CSARDLVGSSPYEQYF	TRBV20-1	TRBJ2-7
CASIAPSGTADETQYF	TRBV28	TRBJ2-5
CSARRTGGALAEAFF	TRBV20-1	TRBJ1-1
CSARDRLAGVGEQYF	TRBV20-1	TRBJ2-7
CASSYSGTANSPLHF	TRBV6-6	TRBJ1-6
CASSWDPRGAGELFF	TRBV5-1	TRBJ2-2
CASSLFSTSIQYF	TRBV7-3	TRBJ2-4
CASSLALNSGNTIYF	TRBV5-1	TRBJ1-3
CASSSLLAGTGEQFF	TRBV7-3	TRBJ2-1
CASRMTGQSYSGANVLTF	TRBV6-2/TRBV6-3	TRBJ2-6
CASSEGTSGSSRSYEQYF	TRBV2	TRBJ2-7
CSAWEGLAGADEQFF	TRBV20-1	TRBJ2-1
CASSLVTDTNTEAFF	TRBV5-1	TRBJ1-1
CASRAIGESGANVLTF	TRBV3-1	TRBJ2-6